Sequencing of this TCR beta chain was carried out in a study of cytomegalovirus exposure and HLA in healthy donors. Study observations and caveats: Being indistinguishable, some V segments were excluded, TRBV6-2 and TRBV6-3 among them.

In this sample, this clone turned up a few times. Antigen specificity is unknown. V gave up 3 bases and J gave up 3 bases, with 9 bases separating them. The CDR3 contains 14 residues. The germline V gene has CDR1 SNHLY and CDR2 FYNNEI. The PCR made use of 60 Vbeta and 13 Jbeta primers. The data were produced by immunoSEQ multiplex PCR, yet TCRdb's version contains in-frame clones alone and is incomplete. The table records 150,000 to 200,000 clones, 75% to 90% of them present only once. The chain employs TRBV2 and TRBJ1-5; D gene unclear. The sequenced sample was PBMCs. The sequence was obtained from a girl between 10 and 17 years old in good health and CMV-seropositive. The CDR3 DNA reads TGTGCCAGCAGTGACTCGGGTTACAATCAGCCCCAGCATTTT. Its protein is CASSDSGYNQPQHF.